What follows are 23 T cell receptor beta chains derived from one specimen sequenced in a study of neurological immune-mediated disorders. TCRdb re-called the 5' RACE reads through MiXCR, storing one row per CDR3 protein. The data contain 65,000 to 85,000 distinct CDR3 sequences, over 4.5% of them seen just once; the ten biggest clones take up 7.9%. The time point here: longitudinal time-point 2. The sequenced sample consisted of PBMCs. The source is a woman aged 55-70 years with multiple sclerosis.

This clonotype was observed many times. The V call is TRBV29-1, the J call TRBJ2-1, with D perhaps being TRBD1 or TRBD2 (5 bases each). The germline gives CDR1 SQVTM, CDR2 ANQGSEA. The length of the CDR3 is 12 residues. The V gene lost 0 bases and the J gene lost 11 bases, with 11 bases spanning the gap. The CDR3 is CSVEDRGLQQFF. For the CDR3, the DNA is TGCAGCGTTGAAGATCGGGGCCTCCAGCAGTTCTTC.

This clonotype was counted at least ten times. The J gene is TRBJ1-4, the V gene TRBV25-1; the match to TRBD1 covers 8 bases. V lost 6 bases, J lost 8 bases, and 11 bases stayed unmatched. CDR3 size: 15 residues. Germline V lookup: CDR1 MGHDK, CDR2 SYGVNS. CDR3 sequence reads: CASSRGQGAREKLFF. The DNA for the CDR3 is TGTGCCAGCAGCCGAGGGCAGGGGGCGCGGGAAAAACTGTTTTTT.

The table lists this clonotype with many counts. This chain connects TRBV15 to TRBJ2-3; TRBD1 matches at 9 bases. The germline gives CDR1 LNHNV, CDR2 YYDKDF (reference sequence). CDR3 length: 17 amino acids. Losses at the gene ends were 0 bases for V and 4 bases for J; bases not matched to a gene: 8. The CDR3 nucleotides are TGTGCCACCAGCAGAGAGACTTGGAGACAGGGGGCAGATACGCAGTATTTT. Protein product: CATSRETWRQGADTQYF.

The rearrangement links TRBV18 to TRBJ1-5; TRBD1 aligns across 9 bases. CDR3 length: 15 amino acids. V shed 5 bases, J shed 10 bases, and the junction held 12 bases outside the gene matches. Germline loops: CDR1 KGHSH, CDR2 LQKENI. CDR3 nucleotides: TGTGCCAGCTCAGCGGACAGGGGAGGCTTGTCCCCCCAGCATTTT. Translated, it gives CASSADRGGLSPQHF.

This clonotype was seen repeatedly, ten times or more. The V call is TRBV29-1, the J call TRBJ2-7; D remains unclear. Trimming took off 0 bases at V and 4 bases at J, with 13 bases between the two ends. CDR1 and CDR2 from the germline V gene are SQVTM and ANQGSEA. CDR3 length: 14 residues. CDR3 DNA: TGCAGCGTTGAAGATCTAGGCAGGTCGTACGAGCAGTACTTC. Residues: CSVEDLGRSYEQYF.

At least ten counts were recorded for this clonotype. The rearrangement uses TRBV29-1 and TRBJ2-1; 7 bases line up with TRBD1. The V gene's germline CDR1 is SQVTM and CDR2 ANQGSEA. The CDR3 spans 14 residues. Losses at the gene ends were 7 bases for V and 3 bases for J; bases not matched to a gene: 9. The CDR3 nucleotides are TGCAGCGCTAACCGGGACAGAAACTACAATGAGCAGTTCTTC. Its translation is CSANRDRNYNEQFF.

This clonotype was recorded many times. J is TRBJ1-2 and V is TRBV6-5; D is perhaps TRBD1 (5 bases). The CDR3 runs to 15 residues. CDR1 and CDR2 (germline): MNHEY, SVGAGI. Trimming removed 1 base from V and 4 bases from J, with 13 bases in between. The CDR3 loop is CASSYFRGVSYGYTF. For the CDR3, the DNA is TGTGCCAGCAGTTACTTTCGAGGGGTCTCCTATGGCTACACCTTC.

This clonotype was counted between two and nine times. V gene TRBV19 combines with J gene TRBJ1-1; unclear D gene. The CDR3 contains 11 residues. V was trimmed by 11 bases and J by 1 base, leaving 8 bases between them. Germline assignment: CDR1 LNHDA and CDR2 SQIVND (reference sequence). The CDR3 loop is CACDRNTEAFF. CDR3 in DNA: TGTGCCTGCGACCGGAACACTGAAGCTTTCTTT.

This clonotype was picked up a small number of times. The rearrangement joins TRBV5-1 to TRBJ1-2; D remains ambiguous. This CDR3 has 12 residues. Trimming removed 0 bases at V and 7 bases at J, with 7 bases between. The V gene's germline CDR1 is SGHRS and CDR2 YFSETQ. The CDR3 here is CASSLEGVGYTF. For the CDR3, the DNA is TGCGCCAGCAGCTTGGAAGGAGTTGGCTACACCTTC.

This clonotype appeared many times. V is TRBV27 and J is TRBJ2-5; D may match TRBD1 or TRBD2 (6 bases each). CDR1 is MNHEY, CDR2 SMNVEV, per germline (reference sequence). The CDR3 loop spans 15 amino acids. The ends were cut back, 4 bases at V and 5 bases at J, with 17 bases in the middle. The CDR3 DNA sequence: TGTGCCAGCAGTTGGTTCGGCAGGGGAGGCGAGACCCAGTACTTC. It translates to CASSWFGRGGETQYF.

This clonotype was recorded many times. The genes are TRBV6-6 and TRBJ2-7, with a possible D match to TRBD1 (7 bases). Germline values: CDR1 MNHNY, CDR2 SVGAGI (reference sequence). Deletions cut 0 bases from V and 2 bases from J, with 17 bases between. The CDR3 is 17 amino acids. CDR3 coding DNA: TGTGCCAGCAGTTACTCTGGGGGCGGGACAGTAACCTACGAGCAGTACTTC. Protein sequence: CASSYSGGGTVTYEQYF.

This clonotype was seen many times. The chain carries TRBV29-1 and TRBJ2-7; no firm D call. V lost 0 bases and J 7 bases, leaving 7 bases between the germline ends. The germline gives CDR1 SQVTM, CDR2 ANQGSEA. The CDR3 is 11 amino acids. The CDR3 sequence is CSVEDPGEQYF. The CDR3 region has the DNA TGCAGCGTTGAAGACCCCGGGGAGCAGTACTTC.

In its sample, this clonotype was seen many times. CDR3 amino acids: CASRKTGSETQYF. CDR3 bases: TGCGCCAGCAGAAAAACAGGGTCGGAGACCCAGTACTTC. The chain joins TRBV5-1 to TRBJ2-5, with D maybe TRBD1 (6 bases). CDR1 is SGHRS and CDR2 is YFSETQ in the germline V gene. V was cut by 5 bases and J by 5 bases, with 13 bases left in between. This CDR3 contains 13 residues.

Ten or more counts support this clonotype. The chain couples TRBV20-1 to TRBJ1-5, with 11 nucleotides matching TRBD1. This CDR3 spans 17 amino acids. Germline-derived CDR1 and CDR2 are DFQATT and SNEGSKA (reference sequence). With V trimmed by 0 bases and J by 2 bases, 6 bases remained unmatched. The chain's CDR3 is CSARDGQGAVGNQPQHF. CDR3 DNA: TGCAGTGCTAGAGATGGACAGGGGGCCGTAGGCAATCAGCCCCAGCATTTT.

The V and J genes are TRBV27 and TRBJ1-4; 7 bases are a match to TRBD1. After removal of 2 bases from V and 0 bases from J, the junction contained 3 bases not matched to a gene. The CDR3 extends over 16 amino acids. Germline values: CDR1 MNHEY, CDR2 SMNVEV (reference sequence). CDR3 protein: CASSLGRGSTNEKLFF. CDR3 DNA sequence: TGTGCCAGCAGTTTAGGCAGGGGGTCAACTAATGAAAAACTGTTTTTT.

This clonotype was seen many times. The chain combines TRBV4-1 with TRBJ2-7; 7 nucleotides match TRBD2. Germline CDR1 reads MGHRA; CDR2 reads YSYEKL. The V segment lost 0 bases and the J segment 3 bases; nucleotides outside the gene matches: 5. The CDR3 runs 15 residues. The CDR3 protein is CASSQDRGGYYEQYF. In DNA form, the CDR3 reads TGCGCCAGCAGCCAAGATAGGGGAGGGTACTACGAGCAGTACTTC.

This clonotype was observed many times. The chain uses TRBV2 and TRBJ1-4; D possibly corresponds to TRBD1 (6 bases). CDR3 size: 14 residues. Germline lookup yields CDR1 SNHLY and CDR2 FYNNEI. Trimming took off 3 bases at V and 7 bases at J, with 12 bases between the two ends. The CDR3 here is CASSDWGRGEKLFF. The CDR3 nucleotides are TGTGCCAGCAGTGATTGGGGGCGCGGTGAAAAACTGTTTTTT.

This clonotype was counted at least ten times. This chain uses TRBV20-1 with TRBJ1-1, with a weak D call TRBD1 (6 bases). Germline V gene lookup returns CDR1 DFQATT and CDR2 SNEGSKA (reference sequence). The CDR3 spans 13 residues. Trimming shortened V by 4 bases and J by 3 bases, and 12 bases separated the two germline ends. CDR3 residues: CSAIQGFDTEAFF. CDR3 nucleotides: TGCAGTGCTATACAGGGATTTGACACTGAAGCTTTCTTT.

This clonotype was counted many times. This rearrangement joins TRBV6-5 to TRBJ1-2; TRBD1 agrees at 8 bases. The CDR3 spans 14 residues. V trimming: 6 bases; J trimming: 4 bases; junction bases outside the gene matches: 7. Per the germline V gene, CDR1 is MNHEY and CDR2 is SVGAGI. The CDR3 bases are TGTGCCAGCAGCCGAACCGGACAGGGCTATGGCTACACCTTC. Its translation is CASSRTGQGYGYTF.

This clonotype was seen ten or more times. The V and J genes are TRBV28 and TRBJ1-4; 9 positions agree with TRBD1. V lost 6 bases, J lost 6 bases, and 8 bases stayed unmatched. In germline, CDR1 is MDHEN, CDR2 SYDVKM. This CDR3 contains 15 residues. DNA for the CDR3: TGTGCCAGCAGCACCCTCGGGACAGGGTATGAAAAACTGTTTTTT. Its protein is CASSTLGTGYEKLFF. The variable domain in full, completed from reference TRBV28 and TRBJ1-4, reads DVKVTQSSRYLVKRTGEKVFLECVQDMDHENMFWYRQDPGLGLRLIYFSYDVKMKEKGDIPEGYSVSREKKERFSLILESASTNQTSMYLCASSTLGTGYEKLFFGSGTQLSVL.

This clonotype was seen at least ten times. The J gene is TRBJ1-6, the V gene TRBV12-3 or TRBV12-4; D gene unclear. The length of the CDR3 is 13 residues. V was clipped by 1 base and J by 8 bases, with 6 bases between them. This CDR3 reads CASSLEIDSPLHF. The CDR3 DNA is TGTGCCAGCAGTTTAGAGATCGATTCACCCCTCCACTTT.

This clonotype was recorded many times. This chain uses TRBV4-1 with TRBJ2-7; D ambiguous. V shed 4 bases and J shed 0 bases, with 13 bases lying between them. This CDR3 has 15 residues. Per the germline V gene, CDR1 is MGHRA and CDR2 is YSYEKL. The DNA for the CDR3 is TGCGCCAGCAGCCGCGCTCTCCAGTACTCCTACGAGCAGTACTTC. Protein sequence: CASSRALQYSYEQYF.

As for this clonotype: A much larger clone sits a single nucleotide away, making a read error possible. The chain uses TRBV14 and TRBJ1-6; D remains unclear. Germline V lookup: CDR1 SGHDN, CDR2 FVKESK. This CDR3 has 13 amino acids. The ends were cut back, 6 bases at V and 7 bases at J, with 10 bases in the middle. CDR3: CASRAVFNSPLHF. In nucleotides, the CDR3 is TGTGCCAGCAGAGCGGTCTTCAATTCACCCCTCCACTTT.